This record covers a single TCR beta chain. These data belong to a study of CD8+ T cells in alopecia areata. The treatment here: oral pan-JAK inhibitor, 5-10 mg twice daily. The sorting of PBMCs gave CD4+ and CD8+ T cells. RNA extraction was followed by reverse transcription into cDNA, which acted as the sequencing template. TCRdb's copy holds only in-frame clones and misses some; the assay was immunoSEQ multiplex PCR. The sample lists some 170,000 clones, roughly 58% occurring once. The clonotype comes from a human donor with alopecia areata. Material: CD4+ T cells sorted from blood, obtained at approximately week 55, from a patient treated with tofacitinib.

The CDR3 loop reads CASRSLHVNTEAFF. The CDR3, as DNA: TGTGCCAGCAGATCTCTCCACGTGAACACTGAAGCTTTCTTT. The rearrangement uses TRBV6-5 and TRBJ1-1, with D hard to call. The CDR3 length is 14 residues. Trimming stripped 6 bases from V and 0 bases from J, with 11 bases between. The germline gives CDR1 MNHEY, CDR2 SVGAGI.